The TCR beta chain described here comes from a study of blood T cell repertoires in COVID-19. The CDR3 extends over 18 amino acids. Germline CDR1 is SGHVS and CDR2 is FNYEAQ. Trimming pared 5 bases from V and 0 bases from J, leaving 20 bases between. This clone was counted a single time. Authors' methods: Researchers report that nucleated cell counts were estimated from reference gene primer amplification. Repertoires were generated with immunoSEQ multiplex PCR, while TCRdb's copy carries only in-frame clones and drops some. V and J calls and clone size are those listed in that table; D and trimming were worked out from the DNA. The sample contains under 150,000 clones, roughly 88% of which appear only once.

The sequenced material came from peripheral blood. V is TRBV7-6 and J is TRBJ2-4; D is perhaps TRBD2 (6 bases). The receptor's source is a human donor in a cohort sampled during active COVID-19. The CDR3: CASSRYPGTREAKNIQYF. CDR3 bases: TGTGCCAGCAGCCGATATCCCGGGACTCGCGAAGCCAAAAACATTCAGTACTTC.